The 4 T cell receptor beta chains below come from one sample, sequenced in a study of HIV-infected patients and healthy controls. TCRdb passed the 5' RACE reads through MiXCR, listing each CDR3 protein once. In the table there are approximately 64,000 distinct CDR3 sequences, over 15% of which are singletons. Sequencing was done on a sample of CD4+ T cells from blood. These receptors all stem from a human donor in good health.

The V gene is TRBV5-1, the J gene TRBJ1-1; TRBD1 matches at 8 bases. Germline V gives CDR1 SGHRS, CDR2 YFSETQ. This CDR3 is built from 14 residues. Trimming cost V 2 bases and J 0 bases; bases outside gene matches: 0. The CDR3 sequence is CASSLQGVNTEAFF. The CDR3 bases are TGCGCCAGCAGCTTACAGGGGGTGAACACTGAAGCTTTCTTT.

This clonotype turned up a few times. The CDR3 nucleotides read TGTGCCAGCAGTCCTGGACAGTCCGGGGAGCTGTTTTTT. It codes for CASSPGQSGELFF. V gene TRBV6-6 combines with J gene TRBJ2-2; D is perhaps TRBD1 (6 bases). The CDR3 runs to 13 residues. V was shortened by 5 bases and J by 6 bases, with 10 bases between the two germline ends. CDR1 is MNHNY, CDR2 SVGAGI, per germline (reference sequence).

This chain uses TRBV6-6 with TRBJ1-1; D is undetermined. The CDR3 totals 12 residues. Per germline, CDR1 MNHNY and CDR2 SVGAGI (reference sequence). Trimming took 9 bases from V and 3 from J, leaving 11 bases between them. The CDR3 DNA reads TGTGCCAGGGAGAGAGAGGACACTGAAGCTTTCTTT. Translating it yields CAREREDTEAFF.

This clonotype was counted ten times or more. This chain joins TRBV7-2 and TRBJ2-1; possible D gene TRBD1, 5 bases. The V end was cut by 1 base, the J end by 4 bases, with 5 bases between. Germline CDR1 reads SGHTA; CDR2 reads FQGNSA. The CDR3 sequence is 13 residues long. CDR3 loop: CASSLGQYNEQFF. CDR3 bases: TGTGCCAGCAGCTTAGGACAGTACAATGAGCAGTTCTTC.